This paragraph reports one T cell receptor (beta chain). The antigen is undetermined. J was trimmed by 4 bases and V by 5 bases; bases with no gene match: 11. Germline V gene data show CDR1 as MDHEN and CDR2 as SYDVKM. CDR3 length equals 18 residues. This sample was included in a study of regulatory T cells. Primers: 52 TRBV forward and 13 TRBJ reverse. Generated by immunoSEQ multiplex PCR, the TCRdb table keeps only in-frame clones and is missing some. Of about 35,000 clones listed, about 91% were seen once; the top ten hold more than 2%. CD4+ T cells were divided by sorting: CD25-high CD127-low Tregs, CD25-low CD127-high conventional cells. General study results and limits: In CD3G-deficient patients, conventional CD4+ T cells were enriched for hydrophobic CDR3 residues at positions 6 and 7. In patients, unique TRB V-J pairs were restricted and V/J usage skewed, especially in Tregs.

Sequenced sample: conventional CD4+ T cells sorted from blood. This rearrangement joins TRBV28 to TRBJ2-3; TRBD2 matches 14 bases. The origin of this receptor is a person aged 18 to 35 with CD3G deficiency. The CDR3 nucleotides are TGTGCCAGCAGTGGGAGATACGGGACTAGCGGGAGCGCAGATACGCAGTATTTT. Protein sequence: CASSGRYGTSGSADTQYF.